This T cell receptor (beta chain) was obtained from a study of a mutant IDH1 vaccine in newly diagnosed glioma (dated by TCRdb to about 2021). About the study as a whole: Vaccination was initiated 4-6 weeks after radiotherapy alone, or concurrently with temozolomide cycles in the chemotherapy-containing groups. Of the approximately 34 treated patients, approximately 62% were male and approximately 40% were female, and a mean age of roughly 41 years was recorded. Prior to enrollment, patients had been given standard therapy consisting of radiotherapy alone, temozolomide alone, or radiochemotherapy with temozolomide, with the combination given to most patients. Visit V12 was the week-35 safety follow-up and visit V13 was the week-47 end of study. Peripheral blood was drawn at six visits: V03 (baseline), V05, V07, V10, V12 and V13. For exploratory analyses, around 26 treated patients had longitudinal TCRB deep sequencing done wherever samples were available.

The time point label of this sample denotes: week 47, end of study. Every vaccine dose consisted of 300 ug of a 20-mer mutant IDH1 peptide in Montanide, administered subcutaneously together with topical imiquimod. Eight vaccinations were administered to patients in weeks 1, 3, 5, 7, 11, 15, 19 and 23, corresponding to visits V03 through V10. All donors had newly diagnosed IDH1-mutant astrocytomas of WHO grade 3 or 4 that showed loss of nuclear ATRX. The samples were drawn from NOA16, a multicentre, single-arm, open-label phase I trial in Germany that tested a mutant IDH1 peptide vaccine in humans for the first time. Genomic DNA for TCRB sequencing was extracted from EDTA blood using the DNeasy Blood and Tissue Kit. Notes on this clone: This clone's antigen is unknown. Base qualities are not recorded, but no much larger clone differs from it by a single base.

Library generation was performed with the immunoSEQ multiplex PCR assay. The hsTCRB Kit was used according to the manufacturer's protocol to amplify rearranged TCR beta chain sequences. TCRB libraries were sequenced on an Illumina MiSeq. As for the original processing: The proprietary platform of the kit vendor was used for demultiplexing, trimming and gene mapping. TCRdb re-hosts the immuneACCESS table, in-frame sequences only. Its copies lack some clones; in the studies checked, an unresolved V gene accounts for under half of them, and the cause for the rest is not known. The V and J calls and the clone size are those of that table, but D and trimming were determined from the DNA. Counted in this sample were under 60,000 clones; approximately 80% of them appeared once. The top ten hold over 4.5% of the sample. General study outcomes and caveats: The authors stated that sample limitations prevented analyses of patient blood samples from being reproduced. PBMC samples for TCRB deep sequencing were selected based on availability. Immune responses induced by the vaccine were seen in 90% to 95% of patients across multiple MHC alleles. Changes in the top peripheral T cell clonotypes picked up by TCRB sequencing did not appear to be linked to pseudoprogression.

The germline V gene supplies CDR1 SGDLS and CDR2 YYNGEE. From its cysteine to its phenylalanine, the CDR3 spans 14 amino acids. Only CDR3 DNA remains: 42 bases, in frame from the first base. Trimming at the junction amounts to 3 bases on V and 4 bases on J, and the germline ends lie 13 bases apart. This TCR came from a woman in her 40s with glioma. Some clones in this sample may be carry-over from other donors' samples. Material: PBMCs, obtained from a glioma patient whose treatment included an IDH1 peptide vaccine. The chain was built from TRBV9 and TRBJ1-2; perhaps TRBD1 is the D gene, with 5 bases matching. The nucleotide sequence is TGTGCCAGCAGCGCCGACAGTCCTGTCTATGGCTACACCTTC. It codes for CASSADSPVYGYTF.